Presented here are 25 T cell receptor beta chains from one specimen sequenced in a study of shared T cell receptors in the human thymus. The assay was immunoSEQ multiplex PCR, and TCRdb's table has in-frame clones only and misses some. The sample lists 540,000 or so clones, 75% to 80% occurring once. This same sample was also taken into another study, of human thymus T cells.

Sequencing was performed on thymocytes. These receptors originate from a boy less than two years old with a congenital heart defect.

V is TRBV14 and J is TRBJ1-1, with 7 bases fitting TRBD1. Germline values: CDR1 SGHDN, CDR2 FVKESK. V lost 4 bases and J lost 3; bases outside the gene matches: 11. CDR3 length equals 16 residues. CDR3 amino acids: CASSRSDRVGDTEAFF. CDR3 bases: TGTGCCAGCAGCCGCTCCGACAGGGTTGGGGACACTGAAGCTTTCTTT.

The gene calls are TRBV18 and TRBJ2-2; the D gene is possibly TRBD2 (5 bases). V was clipped by 5 bases and J by 3 bases, with 10 bases between them. In germline, CDR1 is KGHSH, CDR2 LQKENI. The CDR3 is 14 residues long. CDR3: CASSIARYTGELFF. CDR3 bases: TGTGCCAGCTCAATAGCGAGGTACACCGGGGAGCTGTTTTTT.

The chain uses TRBV6-7 and TRBJ2-7; D uncertain. TRBV6-7 is reported as an ORF; its role is uncertain. The CDR3 has 15 residues. Trimming left V 2 bases short and J 0 bases short, with 11 bases between. CDR3 region: CASSYLDTHSYEQYF. The CDR3 nucleotides are TGTGCCAGCAGTTACCTCGACACGCACTCCTACGAGCAGTACTTC.

The chain links TRBV5-1 to TRBJ2-5; TRBD1 matches at 7 bases. The assigned J gene may be wrong: the sequence end matches TRBJ2-7 better. CDR3 length: 14 amino acids. Germline V gene lookup returns CDR1 SGHRS and CDR2 YFSETQ. In nucleotides, the CDR3 is TGCGCCAGCAGCGCCGGACAGGTTACCTACGAGCAGTACTTC. Protein sequence: CASSAGQVTYEQYF.

This clone was seen more than once but under ten times. The chain is built from TRBV6-1 and TRBJ2-7; 9 bases agree with TRBD2. The CDR3 is 15 amino acids. Unmatched junction bases numbered 7, after V lost 4 bases and J lost 3 bases. Germline V gene sequence: CDR1 MNHNS, CDR2 SASEGT. This chain's CDR3 is CASSVRLAGLYEQYF. The CDR3 DNA sequence: TGTGCCAGCAGTGTTAGGCTAGCGGGGCTCTACGAGCAGTACTTC.

This rearrangement joins TRBV28 to TRBJ1-5; D unresolved. Germline V gene lookup returns CDR1 MDHEN and CDR2 SYDVKM. The CDR3 covers 14 residues. Trimming left V 2 bases short and J 3 bases short, with 8 bases between. Here the CDR3 reads CASSLEHVNQPQHF. CDR3 nucleotide sequence: TGTGCCAGCAGTTTAGAACACGTCAATCAGCCCCAGCATTTT.

This sequence joins TRBV27 and TRBJ1-2; no reliable D call. Germline CDR1 and CDR2: MNHEY and SMNVEV (reference sequence). There are 16 residues in the CDR3. The V and J ends lost 6 bases and 2 bases respectively, with 19 bases between them. CDR3 sequence reads: CASSLIVGRSNYGYTF. CDR3 sequence (DNA): TGTGCCAGCAGCCTAATCGTAGGCCGGAGCAACTATGGCTACACCTTC.

DNA of the CDR3: TGTGCCAGCAGCTTAGCGCAGGGTCTAGCGAGCACAGATACGCAGTATTTT. Its translation is CASSLAQGLASTDTQYF. The chain couples TRBV7-8 to TRBJ2-3; D is possibly TRBD2 (6 bases). Per the germline V gene, CDR1 is SGHVS and CDR2 is FQNEAQ. The CDR3 is made up of 17 amino acids. V was pared by 0 bases and J by 0 bases, with 13 bases between.

V is TRBV4-2 and J is TRBJ1-2; possible D gene TRBD1, 5 bases. Trimming stripped 6 bases from V and 9 bases from J, with 11 bases between. The CDR3 has 11 residues. The germline CDR1 and CDR2 sequences are LGHNA and YNFKEQ. CDR3 loop: CASRPDSCYTF. Written as DNA, the CDR3 is TGTGCCAGCAGGCCCGACAGCTGCTACACCTTC.

V usage is TRBV6-5 and J usage is TRBJ2-3; 8 bases match TRBD1. V shed 7 bases, J shed 1 base, and the junction held 7 bases outside the gene matches. Germline values: CDR1 MNHEY, CDR2 SVGAGI. CDR3 length: 15 amino acids. CDR3 nucleotides: TGTGCCAGCAAGGGCAGGGGGCGCCGCACAGATACGCAGTATTTT. This encodes CASKGRGRRTDTQYF.

This chain links TRBV7-2 with TRBJ2-1, with 8 bases matching TRBD2. Germline V gene data show CDR1 as SGHTA and CDR2 as FQGNSA. The CDR3 has 15 amino acids. V lost 2 bases to trimming and J lost 7 bases; unmatched junction nucleotides: 7. The CDR3 reads CASSLHRAGVNEQFF. CDR3 coding DNA: TGTGCCAGCAGCTTACATCGAGCGGGAGTGAATGAGCAGTTCTTC.

The chain has TRBV6-1 and TRBJ2-1, with 7 bases aligning to TRBD1. V was clipped by 8 bases and J by 10 bases; unmatched bases: 5. The CDR3 length is 11 residues. Germline CDR1 MNHNS, CDR2 SASEGT. Here the CDR3 DNA reads TGTGCCAGCCAGGGGGTGGGCGAGCAGTTCTTC. Protein sequence: CASQGVGEQFF.

The V gene is TRBV11-2, the J gene TRBJ2-1, with a weak D call TRBD2 (5 bases). V lost 4 bases to trimming and J lost 5 bases, with 9 bases between them. CDR3 size: 13 residues. Germline assignment: CDR1 SGHAT and CDR2 FQNNGV. CDR3 residues: CASSSGIHNEQFF. CDR3 coding DNA: TGTGCCAGCAGCTCCGGGATTCACAATGAGCAGTTCTTC.

The chain employs TRBV30 and TRBJ1-5; no firm D call. CDR1 is GTSNPN, CDR2 SVGIG, per germline (reference sequence). V lost 0 bases to trimming and J lost 7 bases, with 22 bases between them. The CDR3 sequence is 17 residues long. The CDR3 here is CAWSVSHIGGGPQPQHF. In DNA form, the CDR3 reads TGTGCCTGGAGTGTTTCTCACATCGGAGGAGGCCCCCAGCCCCAGCATTTT.

Comment on this clone: A read error may account for a junction end that differs from germline. The chain couples TRBV4-1 to TRBJ2-7; tentatively, D is TRBD2 (5 bases). Germline V lookup: CDR1 MGHRA, CDR2 YSYEKL. This CDR3 comprises 15 residues. CDR3 protein: CASSQDRDYSYEQYF. CDR3 nucleotide sequence: TGTGCCAGCAGCCAAGATCGCGACTACTCCTACGAGCAGTACTTC.

This chain uses TRBV29-1 with TRBJ2-4, with 11 bases aligning to TRBD2. Per the germline V gene, CDR1 is SQVTM and CDR2 is ANQGSEA. V trimming: 5 bases; J trimming: 6 bases; junction bases outside the gene matches: 6. CDR3 length: 14 amino acids. In nucleotides, the CDR3 is TGCAGCGTTTATAGCGGGAGGGATTTAAACATTCAGTACTTC. Its translation: CSVYSGRDLNIQYF. The full variable domain, with the rest looked up from reference TRBV29-1 and TRBJ2-4, is SAVISQKPSRDICQRGTSLTIQCQVDSQVTMMFWYRQQPGQSLTLIATANQGSEATYESGFVIDKFPISRPNLTFSTLTVSNMSPEDSSIYLCSVYSGRDLNIQYFGAGTRLSVL.

This chain links TRBV28 with TRBJ2-7; no clear D. The CDR3 is 15 amino acids. V was shortened by 4 bases and J by 3 bases, with 16 bases between the two germline ends. CDR1 is MDHEN and CDR2 is SYDVKM in the germline V gene. The CDR3 coding sequence is TGTGCCAGCAGTTCTCTCCATCCCCCCTACTACGAGCAGTACTTC. Translated: CASSSLHPPYYEQYF.

This clone occurred once. This chain joins TRBV11-2 and TRBJ2-6; tentative D call: TRBD2 (6 bases). Germline V lookup: CDR1 SGHAT, CDR2 FQNNGV. The CDR3 has 16 amino acids. V was clipped by 10 bases and J by 0 bases, with 16 bases between them. CDR3 loop: CAITGTPSSGANVLTF. For the CDR3, the DNA is TGTGCCATCACCGGGACTCCTTCCTCTGGGGCCAACGTCCTGACTTTC.

In its sample, this clone was seen a few times. The rearrangement uses TRBV19 and TRBJ1-5; no reliable D call. The germline V and J ends were trimmed by 3 bases and 0 bases, with 6 bases remaining between them. The germline V gene encodes CDR1 LNHDA and CDR2 SQIVND (reference sequence). CDR3 length: 14 residues. The CDR3 sequence is CASSIPNSNQPQHF. For the CDR3, the DNA is TGTGCCAGTAGTATCCCCAATAGCAATCAGCCCCAGCATTTT.

The rearrangement links TRBV18 to TRBJ2-3; no firm D call. V lost 5 bases to trimming and J lost 5 bases, with 5 bases between them. This CDR3 is built from 11 residues. Germline values: CDR1 KGHSH, CDR2 LQKENI. The CDR3 DNA follows: TGTGCCAGCTCAACTCGAGATACGCAGTATTTT. It specifies CASSTRDTQYF.

The genes are TRBV2 and TRBJ1-5; TRBD1 matches at 7 bases. This CDR3 contains 18 residues. Germline V gene lookup returns CDR1 SNHLY and CDR2 FYNNEI. The V and J ends lost 0 bases and 4 bases, in that order; junction bases with no gene match: 12. The CDR3 spells CASSEAIVGTEPNQPQHF. CDR3 coding DNA: TGTGCCAGCAGTGAAGCGATTGTAGGGACAGAACCTAATCAGCCCCAGCATTTT.

This chain links TRBV7-9 with TRBJ2-2; 10 positions match TRBD2. V shed 1 base and J 6 bases; nucleotides not matched to a gene: 11. CDR1 and CDR2 from the germline V gene are SEHNR and FQNEAQ (reference sequence). This CDR3 is built from 18 residues. CDR3 nucleotides: TGTGCCAGCAGCTTAGGGGCCACTAGCGGGAAGCTCGCCGGGGAGCTGTTTTTT. It encodes CASSLGATSGKLAGELFF.

V usage is TRBV30 and J usage is TRBJ2-1; 8 bases line up with TRBD2. Unmatched junction bases numbered 4, after V lost 0 bases and J lost 3 bases. The CDR3 length is 15 residues. Germline V gene lookup returns CDR1 GTSNPN and CDR2 SVGIG (reference sequence). CDR3 DNA sequence: TGTGCCTGGAGTGTAAGCACTAGCGGCTACAATGAGCAGTTCTTC. Its protein is CAWSVSTSGYNEQFF.

The V gene is TRBV28, the J gene TRBJ1-1, with 10 bases lining up with TRBD1. From germline, CDR1 is MDHEN and CDR2 SYDVKM. The J segment lost 0 bases and the V segment lost 6 bases, leaving 13 bases of the junction unmatched. The CDR3 is made up of 18 amino acids. The CDR3 coding sequence is TGTGCCAGCAGGACCCCGAGACAGGGGGCGAAGATGAACACTGAAGCTTTCTTT. As protein: CASRTPRQGAKMNTEAFF.

This chain links TRBV6-5 with TRBJ1-2, with D tentatively TRBD1 (6 bases). This CDR3 contains 14 residues. V lost 4 bases and J 7 bases, leaving 16 bases between the germline ends. Germline lookup yields CDR1 MNHEY and CDR2 SVGAGI. CDR3 DNA: TGTGCCAGCAGTTCTCCCGTGGGAGGGGGTGGCTACACCTTC. As protein: CASSSPVGGGGYTF.